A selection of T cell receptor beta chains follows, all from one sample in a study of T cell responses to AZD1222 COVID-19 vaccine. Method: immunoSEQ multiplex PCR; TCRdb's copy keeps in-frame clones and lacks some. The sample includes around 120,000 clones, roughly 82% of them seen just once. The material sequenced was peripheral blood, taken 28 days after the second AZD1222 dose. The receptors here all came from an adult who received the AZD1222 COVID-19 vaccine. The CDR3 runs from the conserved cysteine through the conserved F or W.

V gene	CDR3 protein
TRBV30	CAWSDTHEKLFF
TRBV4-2	CASSHGRQGWDTDTQYF
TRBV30	CAWSGYGGFPLDIQYF
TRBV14	CASSQEISDLLEQYF
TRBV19	CASNPGNTEAFF
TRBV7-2	CASSPGGNFYGYTF
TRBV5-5	CASRNQAIGYGYTF
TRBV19	CASRHNTDTQYF
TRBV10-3	CAIRSSQGHSGNTIYF
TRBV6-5	CASSPGAASYEQYF
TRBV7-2	CASSLGQGVRETQYF
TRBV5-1	CASSSGDRGVETQYF